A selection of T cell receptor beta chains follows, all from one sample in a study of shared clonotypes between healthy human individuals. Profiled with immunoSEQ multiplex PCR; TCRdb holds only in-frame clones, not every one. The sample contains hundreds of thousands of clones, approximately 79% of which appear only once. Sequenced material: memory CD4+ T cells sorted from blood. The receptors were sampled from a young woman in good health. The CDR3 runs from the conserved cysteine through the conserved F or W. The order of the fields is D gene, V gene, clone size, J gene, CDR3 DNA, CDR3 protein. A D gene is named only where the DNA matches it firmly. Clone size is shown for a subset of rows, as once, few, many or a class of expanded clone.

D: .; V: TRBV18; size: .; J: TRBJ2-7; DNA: TGTGCCAGCTCACGCCAGGCCCCGCCTTCCTACGAGCAGTACTTC; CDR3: CASSRQAPPSYEQYF
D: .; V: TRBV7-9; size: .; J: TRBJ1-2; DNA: TGTGCCAGCAGCACCGGGGAGAAGACAAACTATGGCTACACCTTC; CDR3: CASSTGEKTNYGYTF
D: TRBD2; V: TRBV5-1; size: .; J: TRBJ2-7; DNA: TGCGCCAGCAGCCGAAAGCGGGAGGGCCTCTACGAGCAGTACTTC; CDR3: CASSRKREGLYEQYF
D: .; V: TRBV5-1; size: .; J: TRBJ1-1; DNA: TGCGCCAGCAGCCGCTCCCTACAGGACACTGAAGCTTTCTTT; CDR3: CASSRSLQDTEAFF
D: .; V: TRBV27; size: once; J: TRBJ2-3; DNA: TGTGCCAGCAGTTCACAAGCAGATACGCAGTATTTT; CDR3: CASSSQADTQYF
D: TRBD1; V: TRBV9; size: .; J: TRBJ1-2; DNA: TGTGCCAGCAGCACACAAGCAGGGGGCTCACGCTATGGCTACACCTTC; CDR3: CASSTQAGGSRYGYTF
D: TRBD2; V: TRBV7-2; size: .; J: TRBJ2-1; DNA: TGTGCCAGCAGCACAGGGCTAGCGGGAGCGGAGCAGTTCTTC; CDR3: CASSTGLAGAEQFF
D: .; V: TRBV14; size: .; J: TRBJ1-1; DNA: TGTGCCAGCAGCCAACTATCCCTGCCGAACACTGAAGCTTTCTTT; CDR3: CASSQLSLPNTEAFF
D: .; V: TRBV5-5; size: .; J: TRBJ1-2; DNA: TGTGCCAGCAGCCCTATAACAGGGTACGAAAGTGGCTACACCTTC; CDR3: CASSPITGYESGYTF
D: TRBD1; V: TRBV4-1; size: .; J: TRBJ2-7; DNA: TGCGCCAGCAGCCCCTCTCCTCCGGGACAGACAAACGAGCAGTACTTC; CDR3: CASSPSPPGQTNEQYF
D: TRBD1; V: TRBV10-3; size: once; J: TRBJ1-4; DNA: TGTGCCATCAGTGGTAAGACAGGGGTGGAAGAAAAACTGTTTTTT; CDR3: CAISGKTGVEEKLFF
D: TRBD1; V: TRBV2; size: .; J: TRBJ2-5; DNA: TGTGCCAGCAGTACAGGGGCCTCGGAAGAGACCCAGTACTTC; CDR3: CASSTGASEETQYF
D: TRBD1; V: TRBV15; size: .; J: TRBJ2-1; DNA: TGTGCCACCAACCGGGACAGGGGATACAATGAGCAGTTCTTC; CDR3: CATNRDRGYNEQFF
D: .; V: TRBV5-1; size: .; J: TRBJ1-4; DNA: TGCGCCAGCAGCTTGGACGGGATCGGAACTAATGAAAAACTGTTTTTT; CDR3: CASSLDGIGTNEKLFF
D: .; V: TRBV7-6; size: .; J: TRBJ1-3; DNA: TGTGCCAGCAGCTTTGGCCGAGAGAGGGGGACTGGAAACACCATATATTTT; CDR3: CASSFGRERGTGNTIYF
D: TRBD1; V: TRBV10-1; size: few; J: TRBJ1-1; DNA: TGCGCCAGCAGTGATTCCAGACAGGGCATGAACACTGAAGCTTTCTTT; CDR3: CASSDSRQGMNTEAFF
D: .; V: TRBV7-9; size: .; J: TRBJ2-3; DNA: TGTGCCAGCAGCTTAGGAGGGGATTCTAGTACGCAGTATTTT; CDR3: CASSLGGDSSTQYF
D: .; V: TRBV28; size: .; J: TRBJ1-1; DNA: TGTGCCAGCAGGCTGGGACGGAATAGAATGAACACTGAAGCTTTCTTT; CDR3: CASRLGRNRMNTEAFF
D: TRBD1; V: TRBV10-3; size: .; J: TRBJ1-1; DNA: TGTGCCATCAGTGGGGGGCCCACGACAGGGATCCCCACTGAAGCTTTCTTT; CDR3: CAISGGPTTGIPTEAFF
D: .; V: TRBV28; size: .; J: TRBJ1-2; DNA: TGTGCCAGCAGACTTAACACAAGGTGGGACTATGGCTACACCTTC; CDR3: CASRLNTRWDYGYTF
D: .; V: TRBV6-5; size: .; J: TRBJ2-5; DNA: TGTGCCAGCACCGAGCCCTCTAGGAAAGAGACCCAGTACTTC; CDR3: CASTEPSRKETQYF
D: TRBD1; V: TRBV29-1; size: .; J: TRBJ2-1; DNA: TGCAGCGTTGACTGGACAGGCAGGGGGCAGTTCTTC; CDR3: CSVDWTGRGQFF
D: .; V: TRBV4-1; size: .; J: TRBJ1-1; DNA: TGCGCCAGCAGCTCCCTAATTTGGAACACTGAAGCTTTCTTT; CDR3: CASSSLIWNTEAFF
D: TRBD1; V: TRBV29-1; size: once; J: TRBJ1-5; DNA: TGCAGCGTTGGGACAGGGGAGAATCAGCCCCAGCATTTT; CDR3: CSVGTGENQPQHF
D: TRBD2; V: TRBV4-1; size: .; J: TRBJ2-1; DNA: TGCGCCAGCAGCCAGGGACTAGCGGGAGGAACCACCAATGAGCAGTTCTTC; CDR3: CASSQGLAGGTTNEQFF
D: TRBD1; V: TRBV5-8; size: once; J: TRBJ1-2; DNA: TGTGCCAGCAGCTCAGGACAGGGGGACTATGGCTACACCTTC; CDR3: CASSSGQGDYGYTF
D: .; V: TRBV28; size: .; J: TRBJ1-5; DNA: TGTGCCAGCAGTTTAAGCGGGGTTGTGCAGCCCCAGCATTTT; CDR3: CASSLSGVVQPQHF
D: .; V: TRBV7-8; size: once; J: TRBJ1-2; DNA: TGTGCCAGCAGCTTAGAGCCCACAGGCGGATATGGCTACACCTTC; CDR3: CASSLEPTGGYGYTF
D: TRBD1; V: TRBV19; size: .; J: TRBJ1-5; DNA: TGTGCCAGTAGTGTCCGGGACAGGGGTAATCAGCCCCAGCATTTT; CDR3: CASSVRDRGNQPQHF
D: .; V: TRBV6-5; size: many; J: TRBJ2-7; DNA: TGTGCCAGCAGTTACTCGGGGCAGGGGGGCCACGAGCAGTACTTC; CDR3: CASSYSGQGGHEQYF
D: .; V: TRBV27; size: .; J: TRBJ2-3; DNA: TGTGCCAGCAGTTTTCTGAGCACAGATACGCAGTATTTT; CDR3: CASSFLSTDTQYF
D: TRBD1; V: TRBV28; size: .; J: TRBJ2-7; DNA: TGTGCCAGCAGTTCCCCGACAGGGCCTTCAAACATATACGAGCAGTACTTC; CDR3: CASSSPTGPSNIYEQYF
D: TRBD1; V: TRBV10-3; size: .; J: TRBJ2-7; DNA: TGTGCCATCAGTCCCGGGACAGGGGTCCGCGAGCAGTACTTC; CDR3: CAISPGTGVREQYF